Each of the 15 T cell receptor beta chains below was sequenced from the same sample in a study of T cell repertoires in aging, cancer and after chemotherapy. TCR beta rearrangements were amplified from peripheral blood genomic DNA. TRB rearrangements spanning V, D and J were amplified using mixed TRB-A/B primers. Each CDR3 protein gets one entry after TCRdb re-called the multiplex PCR reads with MiXCR. The repertoire holds some 11,000 distinct CDR3 sequences, with around a third as singletons. Sequenced material: blood. Every receptor here comes from a human donor in good health. The donor label of this sample is uncertain.

This clonotype has more than one count but fewer than ten. The chain is built from TRBV30 and TRBJ1-5; no definite D call. Deletions cut 5 bases from V and 1 base from J, with 15 bases between. The germline V gene has CDR1 GTSNPN and CDR2 SVGIG (reference sequence). The CDR3 totals 15 residues. Here the CDR3 DNA reads TGTGCCTGGGGACGGGGAAGTATAAGCAATCAGCCCCAGCATTTT. Amino acid sequence: CAWGRGSISNQPQHF.

By its share, this clonotype is medium-sized (0.01 to 0.1%). The gene calls are TRBV30 and TRBJ2-7, with 8 nucleotides matching TRBD2. The J segment lost 2 bases and the V segment lost 4 bases, leaving 4 bases of the junction unmatched. Germline V gene data show CDR1 as GTSNPN and CDR2 as SVGIG (reference sequence). This CDR3 spans 13 amino acids. The chain's CDR3 is CAWKSGGAYEQYF. CDR3 coding DNA: TGTGCCTGGAAATCGGGGGGGGCCTACGAGCAGTACTTC.

The gene calls are TRBV7-9 and TRBJ1-2; the match to TRBD1 covers 7 bases. CDR3 length: 15 amino acids. Per the germline V gene, CDR1 is SEHNR and CDR2 is FQNEAQ (reference sequence). The trim removed 1 base at V and 6 bases at J, leaving 8 bases unmatched. The CDR3 protein is CASSLVSGQTHGYTF. The DNA of the CDR3 is TGTGCCAGCAGCTTAGTCTCGGGACAGACCCATGGCTACACCTTC.

The rearrangement joins TRBV10-3 to TRBJ1-1; TRBD1 aligns across 7 bases. The CDR3 contains 14 residues. The germline gives CDR1 ENHRY, CDR2 SYGVKD. The junction had 3 bases not matched to a gene; V was cut back by 4 bases and J by 1 base. CDR3 in amino acids: CAISAGQKNTEAFF. The CDR3 region has the DNA TGTGCCATCAGTGCGGGACAGAAGAACACTGAAGCTTTCTTT.

This clonotype came up a few times. The chain has TRBV19 and TRBJ2-7; 7 nucleotides line up with TRBD1. V shed 0 bases, J shed 4 bases, and the junction held 6 bases outside the gene matches. Germline V gene lookup returns CDR1 LNHDA and CDR2 SQIVND (reference sequence). The length of the CDR3 is 15 residues. In DNA, the CDR3 is TGTGCCAGTAGTATAGAAGGGACAGCACTATACGAGCAGTACTTC. Amino acid sequence: CASSIEGTALYEQYF.

The chain uses TRBV19 and TRBJ1-1; no reliable D call. This CDR3 is built from 14 residues. CDR1 and CDR2 (germline): LNHDA, SQIVND (reference sequence). Trimming took 0 bases from V and 7 from J, leaving 12 bases between them. The DNA of the CDR3 is TGTGCCAGTAGTATAGAGGGCCGCGCAAGTGAAGCTTTCTTT. It is translated as CASSIEGRASEAFF.

This clonotype is medium-sized. The chain employs TRBV19 and TRBJ1-2; D not resolved. V dropped 3 bases and J dropped 4 bases, with 9 bases sitting between them. This CDR3 is built from 13 residues. Germline V gives CDR1 LNHDA, CDR2 SQIVND (reference sequence). CDR3 amino acids: CASSILDRYGYTF. For the CDR3, the DNA is TGTGCCAGTAGTATCCTCGACCGCTATGGCTACACCTTC. The variable domain in full, with the rest retrieved from reference TRBV19 and TRBJ1-2, is DGGITQSPKYLFRKEGQNVTLSCEQNLNHDAMYWYRQDPGQGLRLIYYSQIVNDFQKGDIAEGYSVSREKKESFPLTVTSAQKNPTAFYLCASSILDRYGYTFGSGTRLTVV.

DNA of the CDR3: TGTGCCAGCAGCTTGAGCAGCCAAGAGACCCAGTACTTC. This codes for CASSLSSQETQYF. The chain employs TRBV5-6 and TRBJ2-5; D is uncertain. This CDR3 contains 13 residues. Trimming stripped 1 base from V and 1 base from J, with 5 bases between. Germline V gene sequence: CDR1 SGHDT, CDR2 YYEEEE.

Regarding this clonotype: A much larger clone differs by one base, so this may be a read error. The chain employs TRBV6-5 and TRBJ2-7, with D possibly being TRBD1 or TRBD2 (6 bases each). The germline V and J ends were trimmed by 7 bases and 3 bases, with 16 bases remaining between them. This CDR3 has 14 residues. CDR1 MNHEY and CDR2 SVGAGI come from the germline V gene. CDR3 residues: CASIRQEGFYEQYF. For the CDR3, the DNA is TGTGCCAGCATCCGACAGGAGGGGTTCTACGAGCAGTACTTC.

This clonotype has only a few counts. This chain uses TRBV19 with TRBJ2-3; 14 bases fit TRBD2. The CDR3 extends over 14 amino acids. The germline V gene has CDR1 LNHDA and CDR2 SQIVND (reference sequence). V was pared by 6 bases and J by 6 bases, with 2 bases of the junction left unmatched. The CDR3 sequence is CASSRTSGRDTQYF. DNA of the CDR3: TGTGCCAGTAGCCGGACTAGCGGGAGGGATACGCAGTATTTT.

By share, this clonotype counts as medium-sized. The V and J genes are TRBV29-1 and TRBJ2-1; TRBD2 is a possible D gene (6 bases). The CDR3 spans 14 residues. CDR1 and CDR2 from the germline V gene are SQVTM and ANQGSEA. V was clipped by 8 bases and J by 4 bases, with 18 bases between them. CDR3 in DNA: TGCAGCTCCGACCCGGGACGGGAGTACAATGAGCAGTTCTTC. Translation gives CSSDPGREYNEQFF.

This clonotype rates as medium-sized (0.01 to 0.1%). This chain links TRBV19 with TRBJ1-2; maybe TRBD1 (5 bases). CDR1 LNHDA and CDR2 SQIVND come from the germline V gene (reference sequence). V was trimmed by 8 bases and J by 1 base, leaving 11 bases between them. This CDR3 is built from 13 residues. The CDR3 region is CASGGRGNYGYTF. The DNA for the CDR3 is TGTGCCAGTGGGGGACGGGGTAACTATGGCTACACCTTC.

In its sample, this clonotype ranks as medium-sized. The chain employs TRBV29-1 and TRBJ2-2; D may be TRBD1 (5 bases). The germline V gene has CDR1 SQVTM and CDR2 ANQGSEA. CDR3 length: 13 amino acids. V lost 3 bases and J 3 bases, leaving 8 bases between the germline ends. Written as DNA, the CDR3 is TGCAGCGTTGACGCAGGGTACACCGGGGAGCTGTTTTTT. Translating gives CSVDAGYTGELFF.

J is TRBJ2-7 and V is TRBV6-2 or TRBV6-3; unclear D gene. The CDR3 spans 14 residues. CDR1 is MNHEY and CDR2 is SVGEGT in the germline V gene. V was pared by 2 bases and J by 3 bases, with 11 bases between. The DNA for the CDR3 is TGTGCCAGCAGTTACGCTTATCTGGTCTACGAGCAGTACTTC. It yields the protein CASSYAYLVYEQYF.

In this sample, this clonotype is medium-sized. J is TRBJ2-7 and V is TRBV30; TRBD1 might be the D (5 bases). The V gene lost 1 base and the J gene lost 9 bases, with 16 bases spanning the gap. Germline V gene lookup returns CDR1 GTSNPN and CDR2 SVGIG (reference sequence). This CDR3 contains 13 residues. CDR3 DNA: TGTGCCTGGAGTGAATCGAGCCACCAGGGGCAGTACTTC. It is translated as CAWSESSHQGQYF.